These T cell receptor beta chains were read from a single sample in a study of CD8 T cells in Susac syndrome. TCRdb re-called the immunoSEQ multiplex PCR reads with MiXCR, one entry per CDR3 protein. This table has approximately 260,000 distinct CDR3 sequences, almost 97% appearing once. The source material was CD4+ T cells from PBMCs. Receptors were obtained from a human donor with Susac syndrome. The CDR3 runs from the conserved cysteine through the conserved F or W. D genes are given only for firm matches. Clone size is given for some rows only: seen once, a few or many times, or a class if the clone is expanded.

d_gene | j_gene | v_gene | abundance | CDR3nt | CDR3aa
TRBD2 | TRBJ2-7 | TRBV20-1 | NA | TGCAGTGCCACCCAGGGGACTAGCGGGGGCGAGCAGTACTTC | CSATQGTSGGEQYF
NA | TRBJ2-7 | TRBV20-1 | NA | TGCAGTGCTAGGGCGAACAGCTACGAGCAGTACTTC | CSARANSYEQYF
TRBD1 | TRBJ1-3 | TRBV20-1 | NA | TGCAGTGCAAGTGACAGGGAAGGAGGAAACACCATATATTTT | CSASDREGGNTIYF
TRBD1 | TRBJ1-2 | TRBV27 | NA | TGTGCCAGCAGTTTAGGGACAGGCACTAACTATGGCTACACCTTC | CASSLGTGTNYGYTF
NA | TRBJ2-1 | TRBV5-4 | NA | TGTGCCAGCAGCTTGGATCCTCGGGATGAGCAGTTCTTC | CASSLDPRDEQFF
NA | TRBJ2-4 | TRBV20-1 | once | TGCAGTGCTAGGTTACCCGGGGCGGCCAAAAACATTCAGTACTTC | CSARLPGAAKNIQYF
TRBD2 | TRBJ2-3 | TRBV5-1 | NA | TGCGCCAGCAGAACGACTAGCGGGACAGATACGCAGTATTTT | CASRTTSGTDTQYF
TRBD2 | TRBJ2-4 | TRBV9 | NA | TGTGCCAGCAGCGAGCGTAGCGGGAGAGGCGAGGACATTCAGTACTTC | CASSERSGRGEDIQYF
TRBD2 | TRBJ2-3 | TRBV7-9 | NA | TGTGCCAGCAGCCTCGGACTAGCGGGAGAATCGGATACGCAGTATTTT | CASSLGLAGESDTQYF
NA | TRBJ2-3 | TRBV7-9 | NA | TGTGCCAGAGGGGCCTACACAGATACGCAGTATTTT | CARGAYTDTQYF
NA | TRBJ2-1 | TRBV12-3/TRBV12-4 | NA | TGTGCCAGCACGAATTTGGGTAATGAGCAGTTCTTC | CASTNLGNEQFF
TRBD1 | TRBJ1-2 | TRBV23-1 | NA | TGCGCCAGCAGTCACCCGACCGGACAGGGTCGGGGGGACTATGGCTACACCTTC | CASSHPTGQGRGDYGYTF
NA | TRBJ1-1 | TRBV12-3/TRBV12-4 | NA | TGTGCCAGCAGTCGAGAAAACACTGAAGCTTTCTTT | CASSRENTEAFF
TRBD2 | TRBJ2-1 | TRBV6-2/TRBV6-3 | NA | TGTGCCAGCGTCGCCCTTAGCGGGTCTTATGAGCAGTTCTTC | CASVALSGSYEQFF
NA | TRBJ2-5 | TRBV20-1 | NA | TGCAGTGCTTCCCGGGAGATCGAGACCCAGTACTTC | CSASREIETQYF
NA | TRBJ1-4 | TRBV30 | NA | TGTGCCTGGAATCTTGGGGGCGAAAAACTGTTTTTT | CAWNLGGEKLFF
NA | TRBJ2-5 | TRBV29-1 | NA | TGCAGCGGGGGGGACTTACAAGAGACCCAGTACTTC | CSGGDLQETQYF
NA | TRBJ2-1 | TRBV18 | NA | TGTGCCAGCTCACCAGCCGGCAGGGGAGGGCCTAGCTCCTACAATGAGCAGTTCTTC | CASSPAGRGGPSSYNEQFF
TRBD1 | TRBJ1-1 | TRBV24-1 | once | TGTGCCACCAGTGAAACAGGGGCGGAACACACTGAAGCTTTCTTT | CATSETGAEHTEAFF
TRBD2 | TRBJ2-3 | TRBV11-3 | NA | TGTGCCAGCAGCTCCGGGGGGGCCGCAGATACGCAGTATTTT | CASSSGGAADTQYF